The 2 T cell receptor beta chains presented below share a single source sample, sequenced in a study of STAT5B mutations in CD4+ large granular lymphocyte leukemia. Measured with immunoSEQ multiplex PCR; TCRdb has only the in-frame clones, and not every one. The sample yields 30,000 or so clones, over 70% seen once. The material sequenced was CD4+ T cells from blood buffy coats. Receptors originate from a human donor in good health.

V and J are TRBV6-5 and TRBJ2-1, with D unclear. V lost 6 bases, J lost 2 bases, and 14 bases lay in between. Germline CDR1 reads MNHEY; CDR2 reads SVGAGI. The CDR3 totals 15 residues. CDR3 sequence reads: CASSLDFLPYNEQFF. The CDR3, as DNA: TGTGCCAGCAGCCTTGACTTCCTTCCCTACAATGAGCAGTTCTTC.

V is TRBV28 and J is TRBJ2-5, with 8 positions matching TRBD1. This CDR3 has 16 residues. Germline V gene data show CDR1 as MDHEN and CDR2 as SYDVKM. V lost 4 bases, J lost 5 bases, and 12 bases stayed unmatched. CDR3 DNA sequence: TGTGCCAGCAGTTCGCTAACGGACAGGGTGTTGGAGACCCAGTACTTC. It is translated as CASSSLTDRVLETQYF.